Listed here is a single TCR beta chain. Its target is unknown. The data derive from a study of T cell responses to AZD1222 COVID-19 vaccine. Produced via immunoSEQ multiplex PCR; TCRdb's table is partial and in-frame only. The sample lists approximately 110,000 clones; around 90% were seen once. Germline CDR1 and CDR2: MDHEN and SYDVKM. The V end was cut by 6 bases, the J end by 3 bases, with 17 bases between. This CDR3 is 15 amino acids long. Findings and limits, study-wide: Unmutated variant regions are reportedly the target of nearly half of TCRs that are spike-specific. White British ancestry dominated among donors, who included more females, and clonal diversity was possibly underestimated.

The chain recombines TRBV28 with TRBJ1-2, with D perhaps matching TRBD1 (5 bases). The sample in question was peripheral blood, obtained on day 0 of AZD1222 vaccination. The TCR sequence derives from an adult in good health. The CDR3: CASRPWGTGDYGYTF. The CDR3 DNA reads as TGTGCCAGCAGACCCTGGGGGACGGGGGACTATGGCTACACCTTC.